The present TCR beta chain was sequenced within a study of neoadjuvant anti-PD-1 for oral cavity cancer. The length of the CDR3 is 16 residues. Per the germline V gene, CDR1 is SGDLS and CDR2 is YYNGEE. The V gene end was trimmed by 3 bases and the J gene end by 4 bases; junction bases not matched to a gene: 10. PBMC libraries mostly used about 500 ng of input genomic DNA, with six replicates per sample. Sequencing used immunoSEQ multiplex PCR; TCRdb keeps in-frame clones, though not all of them. This sample yields around 62,000 clones, of which approximately 79% are seen a single time; just over 2.5% belongs to the top ten.

Source: PBMCs, taken before nivolumab (anti-PD-1) treatment. The receptor comes from a person aged 40 to 85 with oral cavity squamous cell carcinoma. The J gene is TRBJ1-2, the V gene TRBV9; 9 bases match TRBD1. Here the CDR3 DNA reads TGTGCCAGCAGCGCAAAAAGGACAGGGGTGGGCTATGGCTACACCTTC. It is translated as CASSAKRTGVGYGYTF.